This T cell receptor beta chain was recorded in a study of blood T cell repertoires in COVID-19. Across the whole study: There were acute and convalescent COVID-19 samples, and they came from the United States, Italy and Spain. From T cells, B-cell-depleted T cells, or PBMCs came the material, which was cDNA or gDNA.

From germline, CDR1 is SGDLS and CDR2 YYNGEE. This CDR3 is built from 15 residues. Trimming pared 4 bases from V and 0 bases from J, leaving 11 bases between. Repertoires were generated with immunoSEQ multiplex PCR, while TCRdb's copy carries only in-frame clones and drops some. The repertoire holds over 200,000 clones, with 80% to 85% as singletons. The material sequenced was peripheral blood. This TCR was recovered from a human donor in a cohort sampled during active COVID-19. The chain has TRBV9 and TRBJ1-5; tentatively, D is TRBD1 (5 bases). The CDR3 sequence is CASSLGALSNQPQHF. CDR3 nucleotide sequence: TGTGCCAGCAGCCTAGGGGCGCTTAGCAATCAGCCCCAGCATTTT. Looking up the rest from reference TRBV9 and TRBJ1-5 gives the full variable domain: DSGVTQTPKHLITATGQRVTLRCSPRSGDLSVYWYQQSLDQGLQFLIQYYNGEERAKGNILERFSAQQFPDLHSELNLSSLELGDSALYFCASSLGALSNQPQHFGDGTRLSIL.